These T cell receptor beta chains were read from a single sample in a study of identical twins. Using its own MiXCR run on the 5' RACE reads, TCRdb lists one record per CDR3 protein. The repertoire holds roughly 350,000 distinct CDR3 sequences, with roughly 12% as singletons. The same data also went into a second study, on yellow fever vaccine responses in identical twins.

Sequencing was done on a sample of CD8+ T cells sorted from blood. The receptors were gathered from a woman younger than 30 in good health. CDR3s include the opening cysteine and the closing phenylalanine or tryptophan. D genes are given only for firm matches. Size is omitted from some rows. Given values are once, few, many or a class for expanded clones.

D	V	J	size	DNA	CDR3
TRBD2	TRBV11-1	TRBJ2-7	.	TGTGCCAGCAGCCAGGGACTAGCGGGAGGGCCTTCCCCCTACGAGCAGTACTTC	CASSQGLAGGPSPYEQYF
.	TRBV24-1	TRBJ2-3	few	TGTGCCACCAGGGACACCATCTCCACAGATACGCAGTATTTT	CATRDTISTDTQYF
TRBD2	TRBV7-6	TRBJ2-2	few	TGTGCCAGCAGCCGCGGAGGAAGCGGGAGACAGAACACCGGGGAGCTGTTTTTT	CASSRGGSGRQNTGELFF
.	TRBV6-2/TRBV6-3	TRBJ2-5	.	TGTGCCAGCAGTCAGTTATCGTGGGGTCTGGAGACCCAGTACTTC	CASSQLSWGLETQYF
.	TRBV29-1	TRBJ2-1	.	TGCAGCGTCGACCGGGGCCGAAATGAGCAGTTCTTC	CSVDRGRNEQFF
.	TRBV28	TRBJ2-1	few	TGTGCCAGCGGGGGTGGCCTAGCGCTAAGTAGGGATGAGCAGTTCTTC	CASGGGLALSRDEQFF
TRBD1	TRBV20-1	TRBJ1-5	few	TGCAGTGCTATTGGGACAGGGGTGTCGGGTCAGCCCCAGCATTTT	CSAIGTGVSGQPQHF
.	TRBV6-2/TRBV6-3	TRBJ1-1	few	TGTGCCAGCAGCCCCATGGTGGGGCTGAACACTGAAGCTTCCTTT	CASSPMVGLNTEASF
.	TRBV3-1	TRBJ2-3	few	TGTGCCAGCAGCCATGAGACAAGCACAGATACGCAGTATTTT	CASSHETSTDTQYF
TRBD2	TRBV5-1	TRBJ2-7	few	TGCGCCAGCAGCTCGGGACTAGCGGGAACGGGGGGACTCTACGAGCAGTACTTC	CASSSGLAGTGGLYEQYF
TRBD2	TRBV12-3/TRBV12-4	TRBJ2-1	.	TGTGCCAGCATGAGGGAGGGCCTTAATGAGCAGTTCTTC	CASMREGLNEQFF
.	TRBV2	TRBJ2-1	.	TGTGCCAGCAGTGAAACTCAATACAATGAGCAGTTCTTC	CASSETQYNEQFF
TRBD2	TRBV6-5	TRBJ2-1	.	TGTGCCAGCAGTTACTGGGACTACCAACGAAATGAGCAGTTCTTC	CASSYWDYQRNEQFF
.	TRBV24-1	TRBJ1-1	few	TGTGCCACCAGTGCTCCAGGGACTGAAGCTTTCTTT	CATSAPGTEAFF
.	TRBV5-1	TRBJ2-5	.	TGCGCCAGCAGCTTGGTGTGGGCAGAGACCCAGTACTTC	CASSLVWAETQYF
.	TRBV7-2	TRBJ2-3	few	TGTGCCAGCAGCTTAGAGGGGGGGGGTAGCACAGATACGCAGTATTTT	CASSLEGGGSTDTQYF
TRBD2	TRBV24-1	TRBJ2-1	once	TGTGCCACCAGTGATCGAGCGGGAGGGCCAGGTGAGCAGTTCTTC	CATSDRAGGPGEQFF
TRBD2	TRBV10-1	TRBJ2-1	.	TGCGCCAGCAGTAAAGACGGGGGGTCATTATACAATGAGCAGTTCTTC	CASSKDGGSLYNEQFF
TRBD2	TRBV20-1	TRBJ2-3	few	TGCAGTGCTATAGCGGGGGCCTCCCGCACAGATACGCAGTATTTT	CSAIAGASRTDTQYF
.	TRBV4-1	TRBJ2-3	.	TGCGCCAGCAGCCAGAGGACAGAGTACACAGATACGCAGTATTTT	CASSQRTEYTDTQYF
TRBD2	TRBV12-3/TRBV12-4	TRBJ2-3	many	TGTGCCAGCAGTTCCCCTAGCGGGGGAACTACAGATACGCAGTATTTT	CASSSPSGGTTDTQYF
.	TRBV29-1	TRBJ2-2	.	TGCAGCGTTCCCGGACAAAACACCGGGGAGCTGTTTTTT	CSVPGQNTGELFF
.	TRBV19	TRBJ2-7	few	TGTGCCAGTAGAGGGCAGGGGGACTCGTCTGATTCCTCATTC	CASRGQGDSSDSSF
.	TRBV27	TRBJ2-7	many	TGTGCCAGCAGGAGGCCCTCGGCTGGGACATACGAGCAGTACTTC	CASRRPSAGTYEQYF
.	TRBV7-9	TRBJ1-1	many	TGTGCCAGCAGCTTAAACGGGCCCAACACTGAAGCTTTCTTT	CASSLNGPNTEAFF
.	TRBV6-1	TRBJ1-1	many	TGTGCCAGCGGGGTGGGCCTGAACACTGAAGCTTTCTTT	CASGVGLNTEAFF
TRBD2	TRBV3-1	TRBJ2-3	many	TGTGCCAGCAGCCTCATAGCGGGGGGGCCCGATACGCAGTATTTT	CASSLIAGGPDTQYF
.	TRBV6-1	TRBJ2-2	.	TGTGCCAGCAGTGGAGGGGAGGAGAACGGGGAGCTGTTTTTT	CASSGGEENGELFF
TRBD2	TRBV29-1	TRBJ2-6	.	TGCAGCGTTGGCGGGGGGGAGGAAGGGATTCATGCCAACGTCCTGACTTTC	CSVGGGEEGIHANVLTF
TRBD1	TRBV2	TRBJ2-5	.	TGTGCCAGCAGTGTACGACAGGGGTTCGGAGGAGAGACCCAGTACTTC	CASSVRQGFGGETQYF
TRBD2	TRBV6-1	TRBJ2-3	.	TGTGCCAGCCGAAAGACTAGCGGGTCAGGGGTAGATACGCAGTATTTT	CASRKTSGSGVDTQYF
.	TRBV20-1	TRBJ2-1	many	TGCAGTGCAGAACCCCGGGACTTCTTATACAATGAGCAGTTCTTC	CSAEPRDFLYNEQFF
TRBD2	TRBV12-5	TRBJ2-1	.	TGTGCTAGTGGTTTGCTAGCGGGAGTATACAATGAGCAGTTCTTC	CASGLLAGVYNEQFF
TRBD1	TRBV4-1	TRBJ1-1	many	TGCGCCAGCAGCCAAGGCGTCCTCAGGGGGGAGAACACTGAAGCTTTCTTT	CASSQGVLRGENTEAFF
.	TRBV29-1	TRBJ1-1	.	TGCAGCGTTGAAAAAGGGGGCACTGAAGCTTTCTTT	CSVEKGGTEAFF
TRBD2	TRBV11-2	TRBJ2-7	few	TGTGCCAGCAGCTTAGAGACTAGCTTCTACGAGCAGTACTTC	CASSLETSFYEQYF
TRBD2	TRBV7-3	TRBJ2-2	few	TGTGCCAGCAGCTTAAATGCGGGGGAGAACACCGGGGAGCTGTTTTTT	CASSLNAGENTGELFF
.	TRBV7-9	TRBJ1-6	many	TGTGCCAGCGACTGGGAAGTCTCCTATAATTCACCCCTCCACTTT	CASDWEVSYNSPLHF
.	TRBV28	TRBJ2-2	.	TGTGCCAGCAGTTTATCTTTAGACACAATAACGAACACCGGGGAGCTGTTTTTT	CASSLSLDTITNTGELFF
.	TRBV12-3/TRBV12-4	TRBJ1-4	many	TGTGCCAGCAAGTCCGGGCGGGAGTCAAATGAAAAACTGTTTTTT	CASKSGRESNEKLFF
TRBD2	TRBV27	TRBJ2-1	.	TGTGCCAGCAGTCCTGGGACTAGCGGAAACAATGAGCAGTTCTTC	CASSPGTSGNNEQFF